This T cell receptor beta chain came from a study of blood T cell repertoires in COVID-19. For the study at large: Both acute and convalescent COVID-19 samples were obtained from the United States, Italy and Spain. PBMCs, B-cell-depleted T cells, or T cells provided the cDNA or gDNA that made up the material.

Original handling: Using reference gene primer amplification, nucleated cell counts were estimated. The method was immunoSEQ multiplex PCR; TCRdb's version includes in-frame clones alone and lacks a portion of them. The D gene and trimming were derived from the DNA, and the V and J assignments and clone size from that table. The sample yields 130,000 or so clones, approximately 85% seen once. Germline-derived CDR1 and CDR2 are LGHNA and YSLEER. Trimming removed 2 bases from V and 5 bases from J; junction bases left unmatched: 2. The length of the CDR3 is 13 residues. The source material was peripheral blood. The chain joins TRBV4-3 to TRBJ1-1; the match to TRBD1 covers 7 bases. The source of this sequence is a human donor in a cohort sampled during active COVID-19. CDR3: CASSQSGGTEAFF. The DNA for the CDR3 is TGCGCCAGCAGCCAATCAGGGGGTACTGAAGCTTTCTTT.